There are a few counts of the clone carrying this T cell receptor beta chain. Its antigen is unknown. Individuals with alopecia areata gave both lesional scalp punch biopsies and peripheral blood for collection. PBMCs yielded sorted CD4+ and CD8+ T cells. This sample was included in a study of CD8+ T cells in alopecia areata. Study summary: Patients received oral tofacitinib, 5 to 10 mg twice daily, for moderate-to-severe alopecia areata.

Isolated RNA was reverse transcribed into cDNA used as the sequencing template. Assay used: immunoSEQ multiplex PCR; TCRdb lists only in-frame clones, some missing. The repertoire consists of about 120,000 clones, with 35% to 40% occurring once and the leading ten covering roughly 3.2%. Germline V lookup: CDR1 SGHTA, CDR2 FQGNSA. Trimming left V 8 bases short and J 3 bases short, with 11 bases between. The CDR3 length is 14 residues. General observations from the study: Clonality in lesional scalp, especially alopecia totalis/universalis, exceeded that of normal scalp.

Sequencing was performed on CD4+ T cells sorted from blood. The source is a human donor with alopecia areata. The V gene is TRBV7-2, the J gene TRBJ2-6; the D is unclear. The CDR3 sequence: CASGQGGGANVLTF. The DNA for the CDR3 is TGTGCCAGCGGCCAAGGTGGTGGGGCCAACGTCCTGACTTTC.